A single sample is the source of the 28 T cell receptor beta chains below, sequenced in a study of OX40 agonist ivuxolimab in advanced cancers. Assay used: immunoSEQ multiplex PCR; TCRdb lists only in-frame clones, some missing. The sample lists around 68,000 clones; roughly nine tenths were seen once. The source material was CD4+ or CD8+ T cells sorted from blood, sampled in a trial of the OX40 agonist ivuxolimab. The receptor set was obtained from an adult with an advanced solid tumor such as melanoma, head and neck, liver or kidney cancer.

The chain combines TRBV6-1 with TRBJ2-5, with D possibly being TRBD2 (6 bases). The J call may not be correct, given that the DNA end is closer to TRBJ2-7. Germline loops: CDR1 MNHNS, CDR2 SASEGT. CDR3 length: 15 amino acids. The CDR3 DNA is TGTGCCAGCAGTGAAGGCTGGCGGGGAACCTACGAGCAGTACTTC. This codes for CASSEGWRGTYEQYF.

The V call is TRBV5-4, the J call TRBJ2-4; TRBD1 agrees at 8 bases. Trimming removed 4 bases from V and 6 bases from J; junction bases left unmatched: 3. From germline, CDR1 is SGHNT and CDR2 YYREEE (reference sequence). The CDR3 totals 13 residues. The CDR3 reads CASSTGQGNIQYF. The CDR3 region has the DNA TGTGCCAGCAGCACCGGACAGGGAAACATTCAGTACTTC.

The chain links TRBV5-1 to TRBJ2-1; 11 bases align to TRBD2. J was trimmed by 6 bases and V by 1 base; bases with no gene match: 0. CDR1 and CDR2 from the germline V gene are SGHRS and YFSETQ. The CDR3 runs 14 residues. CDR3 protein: CASSLTSGSNEQFF. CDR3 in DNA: TGCGCCAGCAGCTTGACTAGCGGGAGCAATGAGCAGTTCTTC.

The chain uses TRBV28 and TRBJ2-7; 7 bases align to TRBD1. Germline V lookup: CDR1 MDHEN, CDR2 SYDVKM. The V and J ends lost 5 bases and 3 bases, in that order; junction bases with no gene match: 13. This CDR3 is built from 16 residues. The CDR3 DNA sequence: TGTGCCAGCAGTACTATTGGGCAGGGGGTAGGCTACGAGCAGTACTTC. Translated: CASSTIGQGVGYEQYF.

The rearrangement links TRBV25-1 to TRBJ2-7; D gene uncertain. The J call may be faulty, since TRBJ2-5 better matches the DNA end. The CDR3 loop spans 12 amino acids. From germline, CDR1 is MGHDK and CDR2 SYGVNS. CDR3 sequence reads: CASSVGKGTQYF. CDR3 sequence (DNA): TGTGCCAGCAGTGTAGGCAAGGGGACCCAGTACTTC.

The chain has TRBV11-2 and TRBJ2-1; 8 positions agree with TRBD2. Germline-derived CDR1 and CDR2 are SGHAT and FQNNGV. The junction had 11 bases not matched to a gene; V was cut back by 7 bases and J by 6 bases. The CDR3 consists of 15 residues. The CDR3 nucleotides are TGTGCCAGCACCATATTAGCGGGAAGGAGCAATGAGCAGTTCTTC. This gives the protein CASTILAGRSNEQFF.

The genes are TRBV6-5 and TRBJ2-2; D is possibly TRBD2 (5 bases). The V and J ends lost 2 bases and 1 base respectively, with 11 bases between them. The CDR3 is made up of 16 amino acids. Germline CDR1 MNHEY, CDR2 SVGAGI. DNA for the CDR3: TGTGCCAGCAGTTACAACCGGGGATTGAACACCGGGGAGCTGTTTTTT. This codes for CASSYNRGLNTGELFF.

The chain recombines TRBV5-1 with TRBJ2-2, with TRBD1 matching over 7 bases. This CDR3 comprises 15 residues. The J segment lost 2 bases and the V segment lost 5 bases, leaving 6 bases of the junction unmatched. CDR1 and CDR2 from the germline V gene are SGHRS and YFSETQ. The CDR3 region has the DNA TGCGCCAGCAGGCTAGGACAGGCAAACACCGGGGAGCTGTTTTTT. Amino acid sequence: CASRLGQANTGELFF.

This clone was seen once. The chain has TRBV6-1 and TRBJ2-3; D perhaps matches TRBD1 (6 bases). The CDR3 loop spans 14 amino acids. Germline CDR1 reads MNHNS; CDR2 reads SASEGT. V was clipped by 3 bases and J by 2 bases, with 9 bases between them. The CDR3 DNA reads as TGTGCCAGCAGTGAGCAGGGGCTCACAGATACGCAGTATTTT. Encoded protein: CASSEQGLTDTQYF.

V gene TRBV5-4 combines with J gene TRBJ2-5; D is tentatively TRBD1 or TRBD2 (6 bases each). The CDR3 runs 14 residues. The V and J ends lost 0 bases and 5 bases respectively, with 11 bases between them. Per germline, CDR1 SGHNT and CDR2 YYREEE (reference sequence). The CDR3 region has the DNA TGTGCCAGCAGCTTGGCTCAGGGGAGGGAGACCCAGTACTTC. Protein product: CASSLAQGRETQYF.

CDR3 residues: CASSQDPTATNTGELFF. CDR3 bases: TGTGCCAGCAGCCAAGATCCCACAGCAACGAACACCGGGGAGCTGTTTTTT. The rearrangement links TRBV14 to TRBJ2-2, with unresolved D. Germline V gene lookup returns CDR1 SGHDN and CDR2 FVKESK. V lost 0 bases and J lost 0, with 11 bases in between. The CDR3 loop spans 17 amino acids.

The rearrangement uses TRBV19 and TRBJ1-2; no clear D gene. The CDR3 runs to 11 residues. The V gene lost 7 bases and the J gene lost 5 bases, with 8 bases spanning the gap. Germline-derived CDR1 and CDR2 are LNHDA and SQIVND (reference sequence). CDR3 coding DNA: TGTGCCAGTACGGATTGGTATGGCTACACCTTC. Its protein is CASTDWYGYTF.

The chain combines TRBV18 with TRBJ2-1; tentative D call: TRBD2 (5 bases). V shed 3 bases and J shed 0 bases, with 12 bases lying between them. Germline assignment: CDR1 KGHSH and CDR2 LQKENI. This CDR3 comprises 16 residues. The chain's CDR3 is CASSPPTSGSYNEQFF. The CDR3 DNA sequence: TGTGCCAGCTCACCGCCCACTAGTGGCTCCTACAATGAGCAGTTCTTC.

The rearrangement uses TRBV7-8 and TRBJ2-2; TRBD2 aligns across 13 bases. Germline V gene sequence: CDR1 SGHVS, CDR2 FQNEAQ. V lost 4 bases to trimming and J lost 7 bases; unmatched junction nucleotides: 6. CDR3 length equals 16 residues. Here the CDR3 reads CASSSGLAGPSGELFF. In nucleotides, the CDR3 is TGTGCCAGCAGCTCGGGACTAGCGGGACCAAGCGGGGAGCTGTTTTTT.

The CDR3 region is CASSLRLGNQPQHF. The CDR3 DNA reads TGTGCCAGCAGTTTACGTCTCGGAAACCAGCCCCAGCATTTT. The chain combines TRBV27 with TRBJ1-5; D gene uncertain. The CDR3 has 14 amino acids. Trimming stripped 2 bases from V and 7 bases from J, with 12 bases between. CDR1 is MNHEY, CDR2 SMNVEV, per germline (reference sequence).

For the CDR3, the DNA is TGTGCCAGCAGTAAGACAGGGGGCACCGGGGAGCTGTTTTTT. This codes for CASSKTGGTGELFF. This rearrangement joins TRBV6-5 to TRBJ2-2; 9 bases align to TRBD1. J lost 4 bases, V lost 5 bases, and 2 bases had no gene match. The CDR3 covers 14 residues. Germline CDR1 MNHEY, CDR2 SVGAGI.

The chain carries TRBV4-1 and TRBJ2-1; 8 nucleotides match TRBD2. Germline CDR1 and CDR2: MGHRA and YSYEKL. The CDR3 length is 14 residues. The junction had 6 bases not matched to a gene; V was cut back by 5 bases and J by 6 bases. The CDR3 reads CASSLGTSINEQFF. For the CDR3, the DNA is TGCGCCAGCAGCTTGGGGACTAGTATCAATGAGCAGTTCTTC.

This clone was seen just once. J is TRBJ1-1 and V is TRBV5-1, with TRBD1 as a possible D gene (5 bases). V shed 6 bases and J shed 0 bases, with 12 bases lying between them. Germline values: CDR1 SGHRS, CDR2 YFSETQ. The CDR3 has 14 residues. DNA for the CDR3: TGCGCCAGCACGACCTCAGGGATGAACACTGAAGCTTTCTTT. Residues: CASTTSGMNTEAFF.

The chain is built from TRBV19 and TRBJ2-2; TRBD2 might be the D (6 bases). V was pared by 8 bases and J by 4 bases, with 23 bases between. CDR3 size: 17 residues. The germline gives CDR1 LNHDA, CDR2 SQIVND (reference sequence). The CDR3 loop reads CASRRDQGMGGTGELFF. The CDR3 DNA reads TGTGCCAGTCGAAGGGACCAAGGGATGGGGGGCACCGGGGAGCTGTTTTTT.

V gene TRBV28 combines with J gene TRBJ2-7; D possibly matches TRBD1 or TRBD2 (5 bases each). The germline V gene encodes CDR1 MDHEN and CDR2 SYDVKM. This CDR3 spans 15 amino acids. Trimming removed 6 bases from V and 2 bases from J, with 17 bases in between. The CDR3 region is CASSRAGSPTYEQYF. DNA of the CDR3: TGTGCCAGCAGCCGAGCAGGGAGCCCTACCTACGAGCAGTACTTC.

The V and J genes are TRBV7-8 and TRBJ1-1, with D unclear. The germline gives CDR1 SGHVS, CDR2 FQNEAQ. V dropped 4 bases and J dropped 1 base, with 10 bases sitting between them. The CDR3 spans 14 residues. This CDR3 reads CASSSWAENTEAFF. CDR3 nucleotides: TGTGCCAGCAGCTCCTGGGCCGAGAACACTGAAGCTTTCTTT.

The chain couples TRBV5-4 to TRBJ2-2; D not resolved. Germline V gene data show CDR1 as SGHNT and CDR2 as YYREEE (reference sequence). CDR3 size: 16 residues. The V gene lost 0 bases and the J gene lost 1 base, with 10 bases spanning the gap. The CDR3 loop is CASSLVGARNTGELFF. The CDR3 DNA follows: TGTGCCAGCAGCTTGGTTGGCGCGCGGAACACCGGGGAGCTGTTTTTT.

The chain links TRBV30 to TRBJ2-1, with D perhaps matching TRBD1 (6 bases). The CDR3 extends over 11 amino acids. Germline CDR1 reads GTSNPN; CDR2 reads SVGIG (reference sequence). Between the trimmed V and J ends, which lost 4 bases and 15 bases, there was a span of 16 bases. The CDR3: CAWNFRGSLFF. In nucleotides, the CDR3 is TGTGCCTGGAACTTCAGGGGAAGTTTGTTCTTC.

CDR3 region: CASSPRAAISYGYTF. CDR3 coding DNA: TGTGCCAGCAGCCCCCGGGCGGCTATATCCTATGGCTACACCTTC. J is TRBJ1-2 and V is TRBV7-9; D gene unclear. The CDR3 covers 15 residues. Germline CDR1 SEHNR, CDR2 FQNEAQ (reference sequence). V lost 5 bases, J lost 4 bases, and 17 bases lay in between.

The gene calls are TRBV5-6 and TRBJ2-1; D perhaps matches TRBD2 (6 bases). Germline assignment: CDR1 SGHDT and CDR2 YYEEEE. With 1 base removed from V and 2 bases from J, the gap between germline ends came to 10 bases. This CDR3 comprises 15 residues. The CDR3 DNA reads TGTGCCAGCAGCTTGTGGAGGGGCACCTACAATGAGCAGTTCTTC. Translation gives CASSLWRGTYNEQFF.

As DNA, the CDR3 is TGTGCCAGCAGTTTATGGGGAACAGTCAACTATGGCTACACCTTC. Its protein product is CASSLWGTVNYGYTF. V usage is TRBV28 and J usage is TRBJ1-2; D gene ambiguous. This CDR3 has 15 amino acids. CDR1 and CDR2 (germline): MDHEN, SYDVKM. The V and J ends lost 0 bases and 2 bases respectively, with 10 bases between them.

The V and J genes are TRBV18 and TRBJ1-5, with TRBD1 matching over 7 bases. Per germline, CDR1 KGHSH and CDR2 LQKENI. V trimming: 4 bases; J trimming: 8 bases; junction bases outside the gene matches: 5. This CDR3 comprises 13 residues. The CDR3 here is CASSQQGFEPQHF. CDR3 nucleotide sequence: TGTGCCAGCTCACAACAGGGGTTCGAGCCCCAGCATTTT.

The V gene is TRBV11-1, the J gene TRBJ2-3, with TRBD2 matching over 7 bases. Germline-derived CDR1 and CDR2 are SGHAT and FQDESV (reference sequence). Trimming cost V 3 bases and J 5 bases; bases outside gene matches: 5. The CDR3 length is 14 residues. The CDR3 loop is CASSLRERLDTQYF. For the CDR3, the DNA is TGTGCCAGCAGCTTGCGGGAGAGGCTAGATACGCAGTATTTT.